One T cell receptor beta chain is described in this entry. Its target antigen remains unknown. No much larger clone exists at a distance of one base, and base qualities are not known. The data were taken from a study of cytomegalovirus exposure and HLA in healthy donors (TCRdb year 2017). For the study in its entirety: A later analysis indicated that the 130 or so validation repertoires were generated on the platform also employed for the approximately 700 repertoires of the first cohort. In addition to the first cohort of about 650 subjects, a separate validation cohort of some 120 different subjects was used. The aim of the study was to test whether cataloging public T cell receptors could identify signatures of past pathogen exposure. High-throughput TCR immunosequencing, statistical association of individual TCRs with disease status, and machine learning were combined to predict cytomegalovirus infection status. What the research found in general, with its limitations: The classifier was reported to diagnose cytomegalovirus status with high specificity and sensitivity in both the original cohort and the validation cohort. A later analysis found that TCRs clustered in the first cohort also tended to co-occur in the 130 or so validation repertoires, with approximately 94% of cluster scores above 0. It was suggested by the authors that the approach could potentially be generalized to other disease states and immunological phenotypes. In vitro tests confirmed that three of the cytomegalovirus-associated TCR beta chains recognize cytomegalovirus antigens. Across donors, most TCR sequences were observed very rarely, whereas some public TCRs were present in many individuals. All 130 or so repertoires were used to score co-occurrence in the validation cohort in a later analysis, because that analysis had no HLA typing for the cohort. The study gave a list of roughly 150 TCR beta chains associated with cytomegalovirus.

The donors belonged to the validation cohort of about 130 subjects, which was separate from the roughly 700-subject first cohort. Libraries were made using the immunoSEQ multiplex PCR assay. The authors' pipeline ran thus. A statistical classification framework was built for diagnosing cytomegalovirus status from the catalog of TCR beta chain sequences. TCRdb provides this immuneACCESS table in a form limited to in-frame rearrangements. Some clones are lacking; in checked studies, under half of them reflect an unresolved V gene, and why the rest are absent is not known. The DNA gave D and trimming, while V, J and clone size come from that table. For this sample there are 100,000 to 130,000 clones; about 94% appear just once. The ten largest clones add up to roughly 0.7% of the sample. The CDR3 has 16 amino acids, counting the end cysteine and phenylalanine. Kept here is only the CDR3 DNA, which spans 48 bases and is read in frame from base 1. Between the V and J ends, shortened by 5 bases and 1 base respectively, the junction contains 15 bases. The germline V gene (reference sequence) provides CDR1 SEHNR and CDR2 FQNEAQ.

This receptor was identified in a woman between 18 and 29 years old in good health and CMV-seronegative. The sequenced material came from PBMCs. The V gene is TRBV7-9 and the J gene is TRBJ1-3; no confident D gene assignment can be made. The nucleotide sequence is TGTGCCAGCAGCCGAAGAGGAAGGTCTTCTGGAAACACCATATATTTT. It codes for CASSRRGRSSGNTIYF.